Listed below are T cell receptor beta chains from one sample, sequenced in a study of T cells in localized non-small cell lung cancer. The method was immunoSEQ multiplex PCR; TCRdb's version includes in-frame clones alone and lacks a portion of them. The data show approximately 37,000 clones, around 87% seen once. The source was peripheral blood, collected before any cancer treatment. The receptor set was obtained from a man aged 18-55 years with stage I lung adenocarcinoma. CDR3s leave out the opening cysteine and the closing phenylalanine or tryptophan. Fields, in order: J gene, clone size, V gene, CDR3 protein. Not all rows give a size; the values are once, few, many and, for expanded clones, a class.

j_call: TRBJ1-2
clone_size: NA
v_call: TRBV5-6
cdr3_aa: ASYHSRETFNYGYT

j_call: TRBJ1-1
clone_size: NA
v_call: TRBV5-3
cdr3_aa: ARSWDGENTEAF

j_call: TRBJ2-7
clone_size: NA
v_call: TRBV28
cdr3_aa: ASSSIDPRTGGSYEQY

j_call: TRBJ2-3
clone_size: NA
v_call: TRBV27
cdr3_aa: ASSHRDTQY

j_call: TRBJ2-3
clone_size: NA
v_call: TRBV7-2
cdr3_aa: ASTEVFGTDTQY

j_call: TRBJ2-7
clone_size: NA
v_call: TRBV4-1
cdr3_aa: ASSQANSGGASYEQY

j_call: TRBJ2-3
clone_size: NA
v_call: TRBV4-3
cdr3_aa: ASSQGLGSTDTQY

j_call: TRBJ2-7
clone_size: NA
v_call: TRBV5-6
cdr3_aa: ASSLTGPEQY

j_call: TRBJ1-2
clone_size: NA
v_call: TRBV2
cdr3_aa: ARAATDRSEGGYT

j_call: TRBJ2-1
clone_size: NA
v_call: TRBV11-3
cdr3_aa: ASSHYTGTGYNEQF

j_call: TRBJ2-1
clone_size: NA
v_call: TRBV5-4
cdr3_aa: ASSFRGSSYNEQF

j_call: TRBJ2-3
clone_size: NA
v_call: TRBV10-3
cdr3_aa: AISEGSTSGRTDTQY

j_call: TRBJ2-7
clone_size: NA
v_call: TRBV28
cdr3_aa: ASSRGQGRTYEQY

j_call: TRBJ1-2
clone_size: NA
v_call: TRBV4-3
cdr3_aa: ASSQEAQVNNYGYT

j_call: TRBJ2-1
clone_size: once
v_call: TRBV5-4
cdr3_aa: ASSLDPGGNEQF

j_call: TRBJ1-1
clone_size: NA
v_call: TRBV4-3
cdr3_aa: ASSQDNPGGYTEAF

j_call: TRBJ1-6
clone_size: medium-sized
v_call: TRBV7-2
cdr3_aa: ASRSQSSPLH

j_call: TRBJ2-5
clone_size: NA
v_call: TRBV4-2
cdr3_aa: ASSQQGPMTGVGTQY